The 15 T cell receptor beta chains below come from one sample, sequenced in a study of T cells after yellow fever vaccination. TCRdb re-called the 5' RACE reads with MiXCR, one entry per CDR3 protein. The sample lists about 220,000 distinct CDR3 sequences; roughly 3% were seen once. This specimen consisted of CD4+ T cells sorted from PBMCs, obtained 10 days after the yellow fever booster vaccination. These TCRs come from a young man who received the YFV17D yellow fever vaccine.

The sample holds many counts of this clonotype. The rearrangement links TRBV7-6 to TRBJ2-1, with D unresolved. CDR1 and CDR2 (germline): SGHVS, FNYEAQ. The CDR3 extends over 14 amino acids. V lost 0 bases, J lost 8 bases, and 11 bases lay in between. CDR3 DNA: TGTGCCAGCAGCTTAGCGTCCCGGTATGATGAGCAGTTCTTC. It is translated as CASSLASRYDEQFF.

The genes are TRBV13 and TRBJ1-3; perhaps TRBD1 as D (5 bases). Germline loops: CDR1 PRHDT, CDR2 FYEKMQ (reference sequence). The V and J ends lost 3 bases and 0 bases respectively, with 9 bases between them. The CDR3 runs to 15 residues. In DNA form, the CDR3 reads TGTGCCAGCAGCTTCCAGGGCCACTCTGGAAACACCATATATTTT. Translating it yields CASSFQGHSGNTIYF.

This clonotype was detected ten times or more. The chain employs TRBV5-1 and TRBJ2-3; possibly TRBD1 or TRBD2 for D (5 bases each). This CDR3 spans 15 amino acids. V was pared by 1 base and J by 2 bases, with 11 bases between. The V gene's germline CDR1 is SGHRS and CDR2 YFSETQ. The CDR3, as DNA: TGCGCCAGCAGCTTGTATGGGGGTACCACAGATACGCAGTATTTT. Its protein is CASSLYGGTTDTQYF.

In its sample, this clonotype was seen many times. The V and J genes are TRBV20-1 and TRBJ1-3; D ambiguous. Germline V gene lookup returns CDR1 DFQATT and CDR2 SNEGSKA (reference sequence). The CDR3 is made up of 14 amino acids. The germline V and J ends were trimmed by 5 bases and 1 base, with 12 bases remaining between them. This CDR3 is CSAEDGDSGNTIYF. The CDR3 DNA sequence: TGCAGTGCTGAGGACGGAGATTCTGGAAACACCATATATTTT.

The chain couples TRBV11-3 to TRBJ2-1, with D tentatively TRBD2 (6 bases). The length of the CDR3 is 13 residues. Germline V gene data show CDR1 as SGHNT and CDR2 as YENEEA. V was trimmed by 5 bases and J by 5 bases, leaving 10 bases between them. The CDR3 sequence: CASSITSNNEQFF. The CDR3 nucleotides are TGTGCCAGCAGCATCACTAGCAACAATGAGCAGTTCTTC.

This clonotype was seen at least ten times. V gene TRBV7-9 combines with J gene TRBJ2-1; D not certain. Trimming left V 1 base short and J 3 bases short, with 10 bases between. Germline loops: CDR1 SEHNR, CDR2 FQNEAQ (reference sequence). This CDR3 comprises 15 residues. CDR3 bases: TGTGCCAGCAGCTTAGAGGCACGAGGCTACAATGAGCAGTTCTTC. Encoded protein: CASSLEARGYNEQFF.

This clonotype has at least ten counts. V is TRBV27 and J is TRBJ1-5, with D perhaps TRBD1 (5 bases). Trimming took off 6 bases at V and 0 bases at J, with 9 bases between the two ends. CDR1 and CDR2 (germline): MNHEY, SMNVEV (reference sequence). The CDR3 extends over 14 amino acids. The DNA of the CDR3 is TGTGCCAGCAGCCAGGGTTATAGCAATCAGCCCCAGCATTTT. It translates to CASSQGYSNQPQHF.

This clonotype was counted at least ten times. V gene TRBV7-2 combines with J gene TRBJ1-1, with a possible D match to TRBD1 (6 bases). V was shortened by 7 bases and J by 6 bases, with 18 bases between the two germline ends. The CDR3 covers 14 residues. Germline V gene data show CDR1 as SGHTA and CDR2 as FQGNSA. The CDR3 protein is CASTFQRGEAEAFF. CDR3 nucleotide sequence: TGTGCCAGCACCTTTCAAAGGGGGGAGGCTGAAGCTTTCTTT.

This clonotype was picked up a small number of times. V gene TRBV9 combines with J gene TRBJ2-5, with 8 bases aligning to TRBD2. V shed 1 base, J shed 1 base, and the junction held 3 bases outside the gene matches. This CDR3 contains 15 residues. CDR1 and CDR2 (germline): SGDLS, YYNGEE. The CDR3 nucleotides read TGTGCCAGCAGCGTAATAGCGGGGACCCAAGAGACCCAGTACTTC. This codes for CASSVIAGTQETQYF.

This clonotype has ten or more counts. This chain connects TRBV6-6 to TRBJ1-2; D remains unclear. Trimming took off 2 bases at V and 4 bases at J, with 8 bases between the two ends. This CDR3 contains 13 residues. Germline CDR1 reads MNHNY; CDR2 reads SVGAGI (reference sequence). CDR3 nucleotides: TGTGCCAGCAGTTACCTAGCCAGCTATGGCTACACCTTC. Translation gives CASSYLASYGYTF.

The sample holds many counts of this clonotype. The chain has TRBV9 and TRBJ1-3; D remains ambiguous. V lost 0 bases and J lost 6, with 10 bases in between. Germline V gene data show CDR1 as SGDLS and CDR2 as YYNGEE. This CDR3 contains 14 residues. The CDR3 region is CASSVVPGSNTIYF. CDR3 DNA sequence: TGTGCCAGCAGCGTAGTTCCAGGCTCAAACACCATATATTTT.

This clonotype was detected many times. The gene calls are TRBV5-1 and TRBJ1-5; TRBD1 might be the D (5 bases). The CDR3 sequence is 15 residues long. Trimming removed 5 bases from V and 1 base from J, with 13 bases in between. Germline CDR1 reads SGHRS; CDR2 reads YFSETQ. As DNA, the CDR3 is TGCGCCAGCAGTCCGGACGGGGCCAGCAATCAGCCCCAGCATTTT. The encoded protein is CASSPDGASNQPQHF.

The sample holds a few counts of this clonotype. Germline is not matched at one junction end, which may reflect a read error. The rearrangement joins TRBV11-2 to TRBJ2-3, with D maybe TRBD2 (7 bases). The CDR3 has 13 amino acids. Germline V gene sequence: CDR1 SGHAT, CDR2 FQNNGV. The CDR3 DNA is TGTGCCAGCAGCCTGAGCGGTGGCGGGGGCTCGAATTTT. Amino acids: CASSLSGGGGSNF.

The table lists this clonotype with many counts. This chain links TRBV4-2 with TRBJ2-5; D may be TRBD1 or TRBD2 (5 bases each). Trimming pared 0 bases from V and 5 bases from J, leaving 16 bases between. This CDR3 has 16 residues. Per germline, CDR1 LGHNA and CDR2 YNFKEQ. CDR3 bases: TGTGCCAGCAGCCAAGATGGGGCAGGAGGCTGGGAGACCCAGTACTTC. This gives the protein CASSQDGAGGWETQYF.

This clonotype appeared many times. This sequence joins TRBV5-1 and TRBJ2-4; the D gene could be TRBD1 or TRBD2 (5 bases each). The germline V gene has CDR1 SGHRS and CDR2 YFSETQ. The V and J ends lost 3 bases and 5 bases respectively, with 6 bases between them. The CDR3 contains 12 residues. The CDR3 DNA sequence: TGCGCCAGCAGCTCGGGACAAAACATTCAGTACTTC. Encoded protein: CASSSGQNIQYF. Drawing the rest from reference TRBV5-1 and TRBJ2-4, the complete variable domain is KAGVTQTPRYLIKTRGQQVTLSCSPISGHRSVSWYQQTPGQGLQFLFEYFSETQRNKGNFPGRFSGRQFSNSRSEMNVSTLELGDSALYLCASSSGQNIQYFGAGTRLSVL.